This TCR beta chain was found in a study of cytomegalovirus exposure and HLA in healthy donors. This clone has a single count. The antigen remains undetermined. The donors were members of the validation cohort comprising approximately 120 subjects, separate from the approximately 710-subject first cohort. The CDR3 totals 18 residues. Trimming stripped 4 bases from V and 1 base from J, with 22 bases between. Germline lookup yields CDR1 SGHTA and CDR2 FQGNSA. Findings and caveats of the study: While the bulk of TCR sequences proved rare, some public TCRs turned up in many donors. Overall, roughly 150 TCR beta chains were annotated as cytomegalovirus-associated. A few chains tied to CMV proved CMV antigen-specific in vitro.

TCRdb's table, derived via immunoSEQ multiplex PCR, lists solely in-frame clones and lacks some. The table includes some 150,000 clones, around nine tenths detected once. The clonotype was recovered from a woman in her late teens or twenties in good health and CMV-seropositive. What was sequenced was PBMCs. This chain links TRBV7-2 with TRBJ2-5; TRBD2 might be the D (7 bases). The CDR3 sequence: CASSWVSSRGGFQETQYF. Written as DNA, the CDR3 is TGTGCCAGCAGCTGGGTATCTAGTAGGGGGGGGTTCCAAGAGACCCAGTACTTC.